The 2 T cell receptor beta chains listed next were all sequenced from one sample in a study of cytomegalovirus exposure and HLA in healthy donors. It was with 60 Vbeta and 13 Jbeta primers that the PCR ran. Profiled with immunoSEQ multiplex PCR; TCRdb holds only in-frame clones, not every one. This sample carries 150,000 to 200,000 clones, approximately 82% of them seen once, and the ten largest clones take about 11%. The sequenced material came from PBMCs. These receptors were collected from a man between 18 and 35 years old in good health and CMV-seropositive.

This clone was observed a single time. The chain links TRBV28 to TRBJ2-7; 7 bases are a match to TRBD1. The V gene end was trimmed by 5 bases and the J gene end by 5 bases; junction bases not matched to a gene: 12. The CDR3 spans 15 residues. CDR1 MDHEN and CDR2 SYDVKM come from the germline V gene. The CDR3 reads CASSVRTGMRDEQYF. DNA of the CDR3: TGTGCCAGCAGTGTCCGGACAGGCATGAGGGACGAGCAGTACTTC.

The chain recombines TRBV6-5 with TRBJ2-5; tentatively, D is TRBD2 (5 bases). This CDR3 is 16 amino acids long. The germline CDR1 and CDR2 sequences are MNHEY and SVGAGI. Trimming removed 2 bases from V and 2 bases from J, with 15 bases in between. The CDR3, as DNA: TGTGCCAGCAGTTACACTTTCAATAGCGCGCAAGAGACCCAGTACTTC. Residues: CASSYTFNSAQETQYF.